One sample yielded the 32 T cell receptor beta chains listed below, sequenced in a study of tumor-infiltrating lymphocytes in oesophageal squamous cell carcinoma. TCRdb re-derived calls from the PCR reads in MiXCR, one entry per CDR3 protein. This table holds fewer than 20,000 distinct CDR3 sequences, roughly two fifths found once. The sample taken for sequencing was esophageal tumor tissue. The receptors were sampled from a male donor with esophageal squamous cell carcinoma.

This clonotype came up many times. The CDR3 coding sequence is TGTGCCATCAAATCAACAGCAAGCACAGATACGCAGTATTTT. Its protein product is CAIKSTASTDTQYF. The chain has TRBV10-3 and TRBJ2-3; no firm D call. Per germline, CDR1 ENHRY and CDR2 SYGVKD. The V gene lost 7 bases and the J gene lost 0 bases, with 11 bases spanning the gap. This CDR3 contains 14 residues.

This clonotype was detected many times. As DNA, the CDR3 is TGTGCCAGCAGTCCTTTGGGGGGGATGAGTAATTCACCCCTCCACTTT. It codes for CASSPLGGMSNSPLHF. V usage is TRBV12-3 or TRBV12-4 and J usage is TRBJ1-6; tentatively, D is TRBD1 (5 bases). V was clipped by 5 bases and J by 6 bases, with 17 bases between them. This CDR3 is 16 amino acids long.

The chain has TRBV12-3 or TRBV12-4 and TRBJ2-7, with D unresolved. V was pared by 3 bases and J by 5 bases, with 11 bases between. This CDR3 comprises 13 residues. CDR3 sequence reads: CASSFVPSDEQYF. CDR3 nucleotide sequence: TGTGCCAGCAGTTTTGTCCCGAGTGACGAGCAGTACTTC.

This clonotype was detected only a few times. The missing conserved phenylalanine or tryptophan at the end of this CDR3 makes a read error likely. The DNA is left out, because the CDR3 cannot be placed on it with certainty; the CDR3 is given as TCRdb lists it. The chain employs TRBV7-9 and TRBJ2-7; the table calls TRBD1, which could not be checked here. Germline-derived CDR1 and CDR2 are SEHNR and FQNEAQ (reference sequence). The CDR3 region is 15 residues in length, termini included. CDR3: CASTPGSGRGYTFGS.

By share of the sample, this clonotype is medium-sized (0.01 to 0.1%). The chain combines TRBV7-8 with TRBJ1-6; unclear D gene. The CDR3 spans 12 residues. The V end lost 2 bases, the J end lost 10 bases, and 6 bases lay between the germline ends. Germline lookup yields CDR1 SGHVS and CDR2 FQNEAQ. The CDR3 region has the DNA TGTGCCAGCAGCTTAACGGCGTCACCCCTCCACTTT. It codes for CASSLTASPLHF.

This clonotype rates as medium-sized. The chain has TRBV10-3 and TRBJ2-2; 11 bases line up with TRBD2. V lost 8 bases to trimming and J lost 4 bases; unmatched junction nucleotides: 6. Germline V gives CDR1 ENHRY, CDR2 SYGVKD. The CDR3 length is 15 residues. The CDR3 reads CAIGSGRESTGELFF. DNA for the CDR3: TGTGCCATCGGTAGCGGGAGGGAAAGCACCGGGGAGCTGTTTTTT.

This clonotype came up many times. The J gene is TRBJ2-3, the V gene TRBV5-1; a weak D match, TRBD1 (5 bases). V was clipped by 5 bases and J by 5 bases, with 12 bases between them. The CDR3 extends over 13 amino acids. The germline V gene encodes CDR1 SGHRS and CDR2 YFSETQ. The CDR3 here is CASRRDSKDTQYF. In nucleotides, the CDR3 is TGCGCCAGCAGACGCGACAGTAAAGATACGCAGTATTTT.

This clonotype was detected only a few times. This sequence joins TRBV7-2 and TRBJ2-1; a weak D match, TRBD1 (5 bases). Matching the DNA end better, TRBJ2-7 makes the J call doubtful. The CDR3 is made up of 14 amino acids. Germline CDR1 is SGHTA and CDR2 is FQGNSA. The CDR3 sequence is CASSPAPGLGEQYF. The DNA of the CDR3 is TGTGCCAGCAGCCCCGCTCCAGGGTTAGGCGAGCAGTACTTC.

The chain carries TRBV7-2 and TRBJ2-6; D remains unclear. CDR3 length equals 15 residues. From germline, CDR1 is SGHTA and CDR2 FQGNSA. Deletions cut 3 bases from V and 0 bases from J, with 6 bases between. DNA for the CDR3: TGTGCCAGCAGCTTTTTTCTCTCTGGGGCCAACGTCCTGACTTTC. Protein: CASSFFLSGANVLTF.

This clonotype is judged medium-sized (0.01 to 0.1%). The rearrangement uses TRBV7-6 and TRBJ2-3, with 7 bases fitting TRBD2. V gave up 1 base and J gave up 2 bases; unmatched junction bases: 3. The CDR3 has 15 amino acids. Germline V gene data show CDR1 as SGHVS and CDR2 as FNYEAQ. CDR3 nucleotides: TGTGCCAGCAGCTTAGGAGCGGGGTTCACAGATACGCAGTATTTT. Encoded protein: CASSLGAGFTDTQYF.

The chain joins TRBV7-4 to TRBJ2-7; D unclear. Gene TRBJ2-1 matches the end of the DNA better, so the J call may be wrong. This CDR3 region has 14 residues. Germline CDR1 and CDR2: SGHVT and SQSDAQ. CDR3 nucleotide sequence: TGTGCCAGCAGCTTAGTCCCTATAGCAGATGAGCAGTTCTTC. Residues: CASSLVPIADEQFF.

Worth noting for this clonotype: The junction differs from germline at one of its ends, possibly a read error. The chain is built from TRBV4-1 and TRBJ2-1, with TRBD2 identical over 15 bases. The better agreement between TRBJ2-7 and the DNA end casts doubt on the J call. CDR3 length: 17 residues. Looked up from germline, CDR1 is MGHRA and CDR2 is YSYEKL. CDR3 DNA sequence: TGTGCCAGCAGCAGGACTAGCGGGGGGGCCTCGCTCAACGAGCAGTACTTC. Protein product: CASSRTSGGASLNEQYF.

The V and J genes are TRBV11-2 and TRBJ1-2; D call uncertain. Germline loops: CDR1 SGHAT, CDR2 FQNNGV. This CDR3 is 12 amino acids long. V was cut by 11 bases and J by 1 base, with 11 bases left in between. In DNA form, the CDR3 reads TGTGCCTCAGCGTACAGTAACTATGGCTACACCTTC. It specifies CASAYSNYGYTF.

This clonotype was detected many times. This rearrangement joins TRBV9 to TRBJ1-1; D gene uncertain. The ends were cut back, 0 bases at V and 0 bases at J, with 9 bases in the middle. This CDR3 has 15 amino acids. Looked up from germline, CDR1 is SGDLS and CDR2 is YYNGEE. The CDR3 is CASSVAGSLNTEAFF. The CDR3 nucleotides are TGTGCCAGCAGCGTAGCGGGGTCCCTGAACACTGAAGCTTTCTTT.

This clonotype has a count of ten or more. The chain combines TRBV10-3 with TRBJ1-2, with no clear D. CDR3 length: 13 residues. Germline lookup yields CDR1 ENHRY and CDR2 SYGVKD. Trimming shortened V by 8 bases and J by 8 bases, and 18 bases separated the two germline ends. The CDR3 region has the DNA TGTGCCATCCGGAGCGGTGATGCTATAGGCTACACCTTC. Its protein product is CAIRSGDAIGYTF.

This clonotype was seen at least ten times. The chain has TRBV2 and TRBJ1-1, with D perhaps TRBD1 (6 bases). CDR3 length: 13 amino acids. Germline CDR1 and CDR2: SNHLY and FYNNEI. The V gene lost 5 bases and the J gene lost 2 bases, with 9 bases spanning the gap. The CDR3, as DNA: TGTGCCAGCAGTAGGACAGATAACACTGAAGCTTTCTTT. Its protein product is CASSRTDNTEAFF.

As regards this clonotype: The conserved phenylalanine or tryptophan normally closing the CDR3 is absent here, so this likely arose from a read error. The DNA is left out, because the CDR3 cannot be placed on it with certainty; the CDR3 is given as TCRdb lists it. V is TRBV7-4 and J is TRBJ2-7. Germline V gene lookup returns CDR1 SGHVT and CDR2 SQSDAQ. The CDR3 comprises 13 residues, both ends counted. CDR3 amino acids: CASRLYNEQFFGS.

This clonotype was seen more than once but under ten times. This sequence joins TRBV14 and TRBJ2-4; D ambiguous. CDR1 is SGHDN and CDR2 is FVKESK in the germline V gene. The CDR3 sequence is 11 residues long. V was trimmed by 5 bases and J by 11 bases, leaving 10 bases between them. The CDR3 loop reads CASSLGNVQYF. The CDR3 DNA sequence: TGTGCCAGCAGCTTGGGCAATGTTCAGTACTTC.

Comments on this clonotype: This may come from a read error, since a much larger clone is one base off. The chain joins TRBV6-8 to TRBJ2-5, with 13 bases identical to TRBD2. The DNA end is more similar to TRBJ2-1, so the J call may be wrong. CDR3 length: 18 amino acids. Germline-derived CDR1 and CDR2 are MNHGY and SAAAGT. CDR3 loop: CASSYSGLAGEGAETQFF. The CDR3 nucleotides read TGTGCCAGCAGTTACTCAGGACTAGCGGGAGAAGGCGCAGAGACCCAGTTCTTC.

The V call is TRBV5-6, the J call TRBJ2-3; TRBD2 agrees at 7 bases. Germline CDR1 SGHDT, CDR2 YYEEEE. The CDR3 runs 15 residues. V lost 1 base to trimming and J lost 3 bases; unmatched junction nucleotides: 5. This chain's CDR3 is CASSLMLSGTDTQYF. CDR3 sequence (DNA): TGTGCCAGCAGCTTGATGCTTAGCGGGACAGATACGCAGTATTTT.

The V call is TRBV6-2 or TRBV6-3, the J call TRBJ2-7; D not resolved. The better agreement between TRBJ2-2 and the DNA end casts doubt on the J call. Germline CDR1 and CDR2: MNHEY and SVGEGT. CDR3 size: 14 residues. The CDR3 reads CATKKASTTGELFF. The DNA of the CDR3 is TGTGCCACCAAAAAGGCCTCGACGACCGGGGAGCTGTTTTTT.

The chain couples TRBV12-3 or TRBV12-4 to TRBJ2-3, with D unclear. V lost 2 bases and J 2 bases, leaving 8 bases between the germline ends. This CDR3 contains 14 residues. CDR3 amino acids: CASSLQEITDTQYF. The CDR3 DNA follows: TGTGCCAGCAGTTTACAGGAAATCACAGATACGCAGTATTTT.

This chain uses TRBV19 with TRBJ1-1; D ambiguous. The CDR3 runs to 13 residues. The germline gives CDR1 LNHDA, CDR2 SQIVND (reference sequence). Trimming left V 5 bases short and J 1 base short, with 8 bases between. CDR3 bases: TGTGCCAGTAGTGGAATGGGGAACACTGAAGCTTTCTTT. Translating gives CASSGMGNTEAFF.

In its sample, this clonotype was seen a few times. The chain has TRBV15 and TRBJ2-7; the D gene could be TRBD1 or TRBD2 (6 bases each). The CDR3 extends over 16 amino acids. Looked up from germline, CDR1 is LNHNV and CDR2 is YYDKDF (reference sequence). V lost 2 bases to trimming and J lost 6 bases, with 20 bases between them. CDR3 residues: CATSRSGAGVSVEQYF. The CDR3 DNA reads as TGTGCCACCAGCAGATCGGGGGCAGGGGTCTCCGTCGAGCAGTACTTC.

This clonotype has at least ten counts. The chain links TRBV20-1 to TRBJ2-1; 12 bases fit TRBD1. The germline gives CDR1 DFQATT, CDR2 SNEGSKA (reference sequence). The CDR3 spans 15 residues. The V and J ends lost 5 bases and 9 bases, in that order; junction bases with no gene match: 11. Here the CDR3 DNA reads TGCAGTGCTTTCTTCCGGGACAGGGGGCTCGGTGAGCAGTTCTTC. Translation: CSAFFRDRGLGEQFF.

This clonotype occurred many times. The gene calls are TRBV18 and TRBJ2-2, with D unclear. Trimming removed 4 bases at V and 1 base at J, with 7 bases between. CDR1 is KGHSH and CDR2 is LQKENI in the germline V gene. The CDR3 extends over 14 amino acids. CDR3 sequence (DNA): TGTGCCAGCTCACGGACGGAGAACACCGGGGAGCTGTTTTTT. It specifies CASSRTENTGELFF.

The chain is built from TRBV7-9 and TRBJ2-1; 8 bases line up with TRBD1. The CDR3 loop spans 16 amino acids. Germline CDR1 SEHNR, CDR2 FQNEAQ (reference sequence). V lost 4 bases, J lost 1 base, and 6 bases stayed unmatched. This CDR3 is CASSSRQGSSYNEQFF. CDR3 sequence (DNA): TGTGCCAGCAGCTCCCGACAGGGGAGTTCCTACAATGAGCAGTTCTTC.

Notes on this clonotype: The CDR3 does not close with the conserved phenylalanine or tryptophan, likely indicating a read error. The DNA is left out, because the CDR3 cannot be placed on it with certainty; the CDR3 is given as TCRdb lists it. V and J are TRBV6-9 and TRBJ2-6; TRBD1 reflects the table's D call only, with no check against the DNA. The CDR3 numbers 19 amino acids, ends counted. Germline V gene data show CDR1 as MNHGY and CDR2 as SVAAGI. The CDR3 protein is CASSPTRSGLNNYEQYFGA.

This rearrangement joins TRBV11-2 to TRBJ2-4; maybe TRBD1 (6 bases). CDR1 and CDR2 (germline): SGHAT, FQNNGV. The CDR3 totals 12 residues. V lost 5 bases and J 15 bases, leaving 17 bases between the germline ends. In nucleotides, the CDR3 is TGTGCCAGCAGCGGACAGCGTATAATGCGGTACTTC. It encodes CASSGQRIMRYF.

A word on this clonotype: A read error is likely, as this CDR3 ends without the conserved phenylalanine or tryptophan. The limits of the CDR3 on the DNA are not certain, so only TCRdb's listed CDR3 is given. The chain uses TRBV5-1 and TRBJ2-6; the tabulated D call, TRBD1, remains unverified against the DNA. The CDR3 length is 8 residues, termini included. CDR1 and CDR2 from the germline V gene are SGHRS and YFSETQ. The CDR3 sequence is CASSGGRI.

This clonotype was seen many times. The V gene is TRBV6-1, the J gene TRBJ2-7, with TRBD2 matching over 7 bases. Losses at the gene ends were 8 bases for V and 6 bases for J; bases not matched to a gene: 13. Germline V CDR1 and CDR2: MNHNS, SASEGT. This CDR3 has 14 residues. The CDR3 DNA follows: TGTGCCAGCGGGGGAGGACTAGGCGGAGGCGAGCAGTACTTC. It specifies CASGGGLGGGEQYF.

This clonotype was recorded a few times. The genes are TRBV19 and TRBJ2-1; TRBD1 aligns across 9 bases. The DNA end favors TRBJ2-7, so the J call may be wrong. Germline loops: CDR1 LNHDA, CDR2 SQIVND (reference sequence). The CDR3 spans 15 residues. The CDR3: CASSSRGQGRYEQYF. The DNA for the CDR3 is TGTGCCAGTTCCTCTAGGGGACAGGGTCGGTACGAGCAGTACTTC.